A single sample is the source of the 31 T cell receptor beta chains below, sequenced in a study of OX40 agonist ivuxolimab in advanced cancers. Assay: immunoSEQ multiplex PCR; the TCRdb copy retains only in-frame clones and omits some. The sample lists some 46,000 clones; 60% to 80% were seen once. This material consisted of CD4+ or CD8+ T cells sorted from blood, taken in a trial of the OX40 agonist ivuxolimab. The receptors originated from an adult with an advanced solid tumor such as melanoma, head and neck, liver or kidney cancer.

The chain recombines TRBV18 with TRBJ1-4, with D possibly TRBD1 on 6 matching bases. The CDR3 extends over 15 amino acids. Germline assignment: CDR1 KGHSH and CDR2 LQKENI. Trimming pared 6 bases from V and 0 bases from J, leaving 11 bases between. The CDR3 bases are TGTGCCAGCTCGCCGGGACAAGCAACTAATGAAAAACTGTTTTTT. The encoded protein is CASSPGQATNEKLFF.

This chain joins TRBV18 and TRBJ2-7, with D perhaps being TRBD1 or TRBD2 (5 bases each). V dropped 2 bases and J dropped 5 bases, with 13 bases sitting between them. CDR3 length: 14 amino acids. The V gene's germline CDR1 is KGHSH and CDR2 LQKENI. This chain's CDR3 is CASSPGTGRDEQYF. CDR3 sequence (DNA): TGTGCCAGCTCACCAGGGACGGGTCGGGACGAGCAGTACTTC.

The chain links TRBV2 to TRBJ1-6; a possible D gene is TRBD1 (6 bases). Between the trimmed V and J ends, which lost 5 bases and 5 bases, there was a span of 13 bases. Germline CDR1 is SNHLY and CDR2 is FYNNEI. This CDR3 is 15 amino acids long. CDR3 sequence: CASSRTASHNSPLHF. CDR3 sequence (DNA): TGTGCCAGCAGTCGGACAGCCAGTCATAATTCACCCCTCCACTTT. Supplemented by reference TRBV2 and TRBJ1-6, the full variable domain reads EPEVTQTPSHQVTQMGQEVILRCVPISNHLYFYWYRQILGQKVEFLVSFYNNEISEKSEIFDDQFSVERPDGSNFTLKIRSTKLEDSAMYFCASSRTASHNSPLHFGNGTRLTVT.

The gene calls are TRBV21-1 and TRBJ2-7; the table assigns TRBD1, which was not confirmed against the DNA. TRBV21-1 is a documented pseudogene. The CDR3 consists of 12 residues. The CDR3 here is CATPQKGSGQYF. As DNA, the CDR3 is TGTGCCACCCCTCAGAAGGGGTCAGGGCAGTACTTC.

The chain recombines TRBV5-1 with TRBJ2-3; D is uncertain. Germline V CDR1 and CDR2: SGHRS, YFSETQ. V lost 2 bases and J lost 2, with 0 bases in between. CDR3 length: 11 residues. The CDR3 protein is CASSFTDTQYF. The CDR3 DNA reads TGCGCCAGCAGCTTCACAGATACGCAGTATTTT.

The J gene is TRBJ2-3, the V gene TRBV7-2; D remains ambiguous. CDR1 and CDR2 from the germline V gene are SGHTA and FQGNSA. V was cut by 4 bases and J by 2 bases, with 10 bases left in between. This CDR3 contains 14 residues. This CDR3 reads CASSSFGSTDTQYF. The CDR3, as DNA: TGTGCCAGCAGCTCTTTCGGGTCCACAGATACGCAGTATTTT.

This clone was seen more than once but under ten times. The rearrangement uses TRBV5-1 and TRBJ2-3; D unresolved. V was pared by 4 bases and J by 5 bases, with 14 bases between. The germline CDR1 and CDR2 sequences are SGHRS and YFSETQ. The CDR3 has 14 amino acids. The CDR3 DNA follows: TGCGCCAGCAGCCCGGCCGGAGTAGAAGATACGCAGTATTTT. This gives the protein CASSPAGVEDTQYF.

The chain couples TRBV19 to TRBJ2-1; D might be TRBD2 (6 bases). The CDR3 is 15 amino acids. Between the trimmed V and J ends, which lost 3 bases and 6 bases, there was a span of 15 bases. From germline, CDR1 is LNHDA and CDR2 SQIVND (reference sequence). CDR3 amino acids: CASSITGSWGNEQFF. The CDR3, as DNA: TGTGCCAGTAGTATTACCGGGAGCTGGGGCAATGAGCAGTTCTTC. Combining the CDR3 with reference TRBV19 and TRBJ2-1 gives the whole variable domain DGGITQSPKYLFRKEGQNVTLSCEQNLNHDAMYWYRQDPGQGLRLIYYSQIVNDFQKGDIAEGYSVSREKKESFPLTVTSAQKNPTAFYLCASSITGSWGNEQFFGPGTRLTVL.

J is TRBJ1-5 and V is TRBV6-5, with 11 bases fitting TRBD1. Germline V CDR1 and CDR2: MNHEY, SVGAGI. The CDR3 spans 15 residues. J gave up 5 bases and V 2 bases, and 2 bases lay outside the gene matches. This CDR3 reads CASSYRTGGDQPQHF. For the CDR3, the DNA is TGTGCCAGCAGTTACAGGACAGGGGGCGATCAGCCCCAGCATTTT.

This sequence joins TRBV7-2 and TRBJ1-2, with 7 nucleotides matching TRBD1. CDR1 is SGHTA and CDR2 is FQGNSA in the germline V gene. V lost 5 bases, J lost 11 bases, and 17 bases stayed unmatched. There are 15 residues in the CDR3. Here the CDR3 reads CASSQFGGTAALYTF. In DNA form, the CDR3 reads TGTGCCAGCAGCCAGTTTGGGGGGACAGCTGCATTGTACACCTTC. The full variable domain, completed using reference TRBV7-2 and TRBJ1-2, is GAGVSQSPSNKVTEKGKDVELRCDPISGHTALYWYRQSLGQGLEFLIYFQGNSAPDKSGLPSDRFSAERTGGSVSTLTIQRTQQEDSAVYLCASSQFGGTAALYTFGSGTRLTVV.

This rearrangement joins TRBV9 to TRBJ2-3, with D tentatively TRBD2 (5 bases). This CDR3 spans 14 amino acids. Trimming took off 2 bases at V and 5 bases at J, with 12 bases between the two ends. Germline V gene lookup returns CDR1 SGDLS and CDR2 YYNGEE. In DNA, the CDR3 is TGTGCCAGCAGCGTCGGAATCGGGGTAGATACGCAGTATTTT. Translated, it gives CASSVGIGVDTQYF.

DNA for the CDR3: TGTGCCAGCAGCTCCATAAGCGGGAGCGAGACAGATACGCAGTATTTT. It is translated as CASSSISGSETDTQYF. This rearrangement joins TRBV11-3 to TRBJ2-3; 8 nucleotides align to TRBD2. This CDR3 has 16 residues. Germline V gene sequence: CDR1 SGHNT, CDR2 YENEEA. V was clipped by 4 bases and J by 3 bases; unmatched bases: 9.

The V gene is TRBV27, the J gene TRBJ1-2, with no clear D. V lost 2 bases, J lost 5 bases, and 15 bases lay in between. The CDR3 runs 15 residues. The V gene's germline CDR1 is MNHEY and CDR2 SMNVEV (reference sequence). The CDR3, as DNA: TGTGCCAGCAGTTTAATGGGCGGACCGATGTATGGCTACACCTTC. This codes for CASSLMGGPMYGYTF.

The chain links TRBV6-6 to TRBJ2-7; possibly TRBD2 for D (5 bases). This CDR3 is 12 amino acids long. The germline CDR1 and CDR2 sequences are MNHNY and SVGAGI (reference sequence). Trimming removed 8 bases at V and 0 bases at J, with 8 bases between. CDR3: CASRESSYEQYF. CDR3 in DNA: TGTGCCAGCCGGGAAAGCTCCTACGAGCAGTACTTC.

Only a few counts were recorded for this clone. The chain is built from TRBV7-9 and TRBJ1-3; D ambiguous. The germline V and J ends were trimmed by 5 bases and 4 bases, with 6 bases remaining between them. This CDR3 comprises 12 residues. The germline gives CDR1 SEHNR, CDR2 FQNEAQ (reference sequence). The CDR3 spells CASSNGGNTIYF. CDR3 nucleotides: TGTGCCAGCAGCAACGGCGGAAACACCATATATTTT.

This clone showed up just once. Here the CDR3 reads CASRRSPPSGRAGETQYF. CDR3 DNA: TGTGCCAGTAGAAGATCCCCCCCTAGCGGGAGGGCCGGTGAGACCCAGTACTTC. The V gene is TRBV19, the J gene TRBJ2-5; 12 bases align to TRBD2. The J segment lost 5 bases and the V segment lost 6 bases, leaving 16 bases of the junction unmatched. CDR1 and CDR2 (germline): LNHDA, SQIVND (reference sequence). The CDR3 totals 18 residues.

The V and J genes are TRBV5-8 and TRBJ2-7, with 9 nucleotides matching TRBD1. The CDR3 covers 14 residues. Germline CDR1 SGHTS, CDR2 YDEGEE. J gave up 4 bases and V 5 bases, and 7 bases lay outside the gene matches. CDR3 nucleotide sequence: TGTGCCAGCAGACGCCGAGGACAGGGGTACGAGCAGTACTTC. Its protein is CASRRRGQGYEQYF. Drawing the rest from reference TRBV5-8 and TRBJ2-7, the complete variable domain is EAGVTQSPTHLIKTRGQQATLRCSPISGHTSVYWYQQALGLGLQFLLWYDEGEERNRGNFPPRFSGRQFPNYSSELNVNALELEDSALYLCASRRRGQGYEQYFGPGTRLTVT.

The chain has TRBV28 and TRBJ1-1; D gene uncertain. The CDR3 is 16 amino acids. V was shortened by 6 bases and J by 1 base, with 18 bases between the two germline ends. Germline CDR1 is MDHEN and CDR2 is SYDVKM. The CDR3 loop reads CASSPHAGRANTEAFF. CDR3 sequence (DNA): TGTGCCAGCAGCCCCCACGCAGGAAGAGCGAACACTGAAGCTTTCTTT. The variable domain in full, with the rest retrieved from reference TRBV28 and TRBJ1-1, is DVKVTQSSRYLVKRTGEKVFLECVQDMDHENMFWYRQDPGLGLRLIYFSYDVKMKEKGDIPEGYSVSREKKERFSLILESASTNQTSMYLCASSPHAGRANTEAFFGQGTRLTVV.

The J gene is TRBJ1-2, the V gene TRBV18, with TRBD1 identical over 9 bases. J lost 6 bases, V lost 0 bases, and 5 bases had no gene match. This CDR3 region has 15 residues. Germline V gene data show CDR1 as KGHSH and CDR2 as LQKENI. CDR3 nucleotides: TGTGCCAGCTCACCACCGGGACAGGGATGGAATGGCTACACCTTC. This gives the protein CASSPPGQGWNGYTF.

This clone appeared a single time. The J gene is TRBJ2-7, the V gene TRBV7-9, with D maybe TRBD2 (6 bases). The CDR3 length is 14 residues. V was trimmed by 5 bases and J by 5 bases, leaving 16 bases between them. Germline CDR1 and CDR2: SEHNR and FQNEAQ (reference sequence). CDR3 protein: CASSLFGGLNEQYF. DNA for the CDR3: TGTGCCAGCAGCCTGTTCGGGGGACTGAACGAGCAGTACTTC.

V usage is TRBV7-8 and J usage is TRBJ1-4; D is ambiguous. V was trimmed by 5 bases and J by 3 bases, leaving 10 bases between them. The CDR3 runs to 14 residues. From germline, CDR1 is SGHVS and CDR2 FQNEAQ. In nucleotides, the CDR3 is TGTGCCAGCAGCCTGAGGAGTTCTAATGAAAAACTGTTTTTT. This sequence encodes CASSLRSSNEKLFF.

In DNA, the CDR3 is TGTGCCAGCAGCTTAGGAACACAGGGGTATGGCTACACCTTC. Translated, it gives CASSLGTQGYGYTF. J is TRBJ1-2 and V is TRBV7-2; TRBD1 aligns across 7 bases. Germline loops: CDR1 SGHTA, CDR2 FQGNSA. J was trimmed by 5 bases and V by 1 base; bases with no gene match: 4. The CDR3 is 14 amino acids.

In this sample, this clone turned up a few times. The gene calls are TRBV15 and TRBJ2-2; D not certain. The V end was cut by 1 base, the J end by 1 base, with 7 bases between. Germline V gives CDR1 LNHNV, CDR2 YYDKDF (reference sequence). The CDR3 has 15 amino acids. The CDR3 coding sequence is TGTGCCACCAGCAGAGGGTTGCAGAACACCGGGGAGCTGTTTTTT. This gives the protein CATSRGLQNTGELFF.

CDR3 residues: CASSEDRHWYF. For the CDR3, the DNA is TGTGCCAGCAGTGAAGACAGGCATTGGTACTTC. The rearrangement joins TRBV25-1 to TRBJ2-5, with D maybe TRBD1 (6 bases). Trimming pared 2 bases from V and 13 bases from J, leaving 11 bases between. The CDR3 is 11 amino acids. Germline assignment: CDR1 MGHDK and CDR2 SYGVNS. The entire variable domain, with the rest obtained from reference TRBV25-1 and TRBJ2-5, is as follows: EADIYQTPRYLVIGTGKKITLECSQTMGHDKMYWYQQDPGMELHLIHYSYGVNSTEKGDLSSESTVSRIRTEHFPLTLESARPSHTSQYLCASSEDRHWYFGPGTRLLVL.

This clone was seen a handful of times. This same CDR3 is encoded by further DNA sequences in the sample. This sequence joins TRBV7-7 and TRBJ1-1; D is undetermined. The length of the CDR3 is 13 residues. Trimming left V 0 bases short and J 1 base short, with 3 bases between. Germline CDR1 is SSHAT and CDR2 is FNYEAQ (reference sequence). The CDR3 DNA is TGTGCCAGCAGCTTAGCGGAGAACACTGAAGCTTTCTTT. This sequence encodes CASSLAENTEAFF.

The chain carries TRBV14 and TRBJ1-1, with TRBD1 identical over 7 bases. This CDR3 is built from 13 residues. Germline V gene sequence: CDR1 SGHDN, CDR2 FVKESK. Trimming cost V 3 bases and J 8 bases; bases outside gene matches: 6. CDR3 loop: CASSQNRGSEAFF. The CDR3 DNA reads TGTGCCAGCAGCCAGAACAGGGGATCGGAAGCTTTCTTT.

The rearrangement joins TRBV18 to TRBJ2-5, with TRBD2 as a possible D gene (6 bases). Germline V lookup: CDR1 KGHSH, CDR2 LQKENI. The germline V and J ends were trimmed by 6 bases and 5 bases, with 19 bases remaining between them. This CDR3 region has 15 residues. CDR3 nucleotides: TGTGCCAGCTCTACCGGCGGCGGAGGGAGGGAGACCCAGTACTTC. It is translated as CASSTGGGGRETQYF.

This clone was detected only once. V gene TRBV18 combines with J gene TRBJ2-1; possible D gene TRBD2, 5 bases. Germline CDR1 KGHSH, CDR2 LQKENI. Trimming stripped 2 bases from V and 4 bases from J, with 6 bases between. CDR3 size: 13 residues. The CDR3 loop is CASSPERYNEQFF. The CDR3 coding sequence is TGTGCCAGCTCACCAGAGCGGTACAATGAGCAGTTCTTC.

This clone was counted a single time. The chain couples TRBV7-2 to TRBJ1-6, with D possibly TRBD1 on 6 matching bases. CDR1 is SGHTA, CDR2 FQGNSA, per germline. V was clipped by 3 bases and J by 8 bases, with 11 bases between them. The CDR3 has 14 residues. Here the CDR3 reads CASSFSGGDSPLHF. In nucleotides, the CDR3 is TGTGCCAGCAGCTTTTCGGGGGGCGATTCACCCCTCCACTTT.

This sequence joins TRBV7-2 and TRBJ2-5; 8 bases line up with TRBD2. Germline V gives CDR1 SGHTA, CDR2 FQGNSA. The V gene end was trimmed by 6 bases and the J gene end by 2 bases; junction bases not matched to a gene: 8. This CDR3 region has 15 residues. Here the CDR3 DNA reads TGTGCCAGCAGAAGGATGGCGGGGGGTCAAGAGACCCAGTACTTC. This translates into CASRRMAGGQETQYF.

This clone was seen more than once but under ten times. The rearrangement uses TRBV7-6 and TRBJ2-7, with TRBD1 as a possible D gene (5 bases). Trimming cost V 2 bases and J 3 bases, with 20 bases left between them. This CDR3 region has 17 residues. The V gene's germline CDR1 is SGHVS and CDR2 FNYEAQ. This chain's CDR3 is CASSLSLDSIRDYEQYF. The DNA of the CDR3 is TGTGCCAGCAGCTTATCATTAGACAGTATCAGGGACTACGAGCAGTACTTC. Based on the CDR3 plus reference TRBV7-6 and TRBJ2-7, the full variable domain is GAGVSQSPRYKVTKRGQDVALRCDPISGHVSLYWYRQALGQGPEFLTYFNYEAQQDKSGLPNDRFSAERPEGSISTLTIQRTEQRDSAMYRCASSLSLDSIRDYEQYFGPGTRLTVT.